This T cell receptor beta chain is from a study of PD-1 blockade in mismatch repair-deficient tumors. TCRs were sequenced from a few patients responding to pembrolizumab. Generated by immunoSEQ multiplex PCR, the TCRdb table keeps only in-frame clones and is missing some. This sample has around 25,000 clones, with roughly 83% found just once. The CDR3 sequence is 14 residues long. Germline lookup yields CDR1 SGHRS and CDR2 YFSETQ. The germline V and J ends were trimmed by 0 bases and 3 bases, with 10 bases remaining between them. The rearrangement links TRBV5-1 to TRBJ2-7; weak D call: TRBD2 (7 bases). This clonotype was obtained from an adult with mismatch repair-deficient cancer. The material sequenced was PBMCs, taken before pembrolizumab treatment. The CDR3 DNA follows: TGCGCCAGCAGCTTGGGAGGGGGGGACTACGAGCAGTACTTC. Its protein is CASSLGGGDYEQYF.